What follows are 15 T cell receptor beta chains derived from one specimen sequenced in a study of T cell changes during pregnancy in multiple sclerosis. Produced via immunoSEQ multiplex PCR; TCRdb's table is partial and in-frame only. Of 90,000 to 120,000 clones in the sample, around 93% were seen once. The material sequenced was peripheral blood, taken in the third trimester of pregnancy. These receptors were obtained from a female donor in good health, enrolled as a control in a pregnancy study.

The rearrangement joins TRBV7-9 to TRBJ2-5; D is ambiguous. This CDR3 has 12 amino acids. Germline loops: CDR1 SEHNR, CDR2 FQNEAQ (reference sequence). V was cut by 0 bases and J by 7 bases, with 6 bases left in between. CDR3 sequence (DNA): TGTGCCAGCAGCTTAGCAAGAGGGACCCAGTACTTC. Protein: CASSLARGTQYF.

The rearrangement links TRBV6-5 to TRBJ2-3; 12 bases agree with TRBD2. The CDR3 loop spans 15 amino acids. The trim removed 8 bases at V and 5 bases at J, leaving 8 bases unmatched. The germline CDR1 and CDR2 sequences are MNHEY and SVGAGI. Here the CDR3 DNA reads TGTGCCAGCCGCTCTAGCGGGGGGGCAAGAGATACGCAGTATTTT. Translation: CASRSSGGARDTQYF.

This rearrangement joins TRBV11-3 to TRBJ1-2; 8 nucleotides agree with TRBD1. Germline loops: CDR1 SGHNT, CDR2 YENEEA. Losses at the gene ends were 3 bases for V and 4 bases for J; bases not matched to a gene: 4. The CDR3 spans 14 residues. CDR3 sequence reads: CASSLGGQGYGYTF. The CDR3 DNA sequence: TGTGCCAGCAGCTTGGGTGGACAGGGCTATGGCTACACCTTC. The variable domain in full, with the rest retrieved from reference TRBV11-3 and TRBJ1-2, is EAGVVQSPRYKIIEKKQPVAFWCNPISGHNTLYWYLQNLGQGPELLIRYENEEAVDDSQLPKDRFSAERLKGVDSTLKIQPAELGDSAVYLCASSLGGQGYGYTFGSGTRLTVV.

The J gene is TRBJ2-5, the V gene TRBV4-1, with D possibly being TRBD1 (6 bases). CDR1 MGHRA and CDR2 YSYEKL come from the germline V gene. Trimming cost V 3 bases and J 4 bases, with 9 bases left between them. CDR3 length: 13 residues. For the CDR3, the DNA is TGCGCCAGCAGCCAGGGGGCGTTAGAGACCCAGTACTTC. Protein sequence: CASSQGALETQYF.

On this clone: The same CDR3 is also encoded by other DNA sequences in this sample. This chain connects TRBV30 to TRBJ1-2; no definite D call. The CDR3 is made up of 12 amino acids. V lost 0 bases and J lost 8, with 10 bases in between. Germline CDR1 GTSNPN, CDR2 SVGIG (reference sequence). The chain's CDR3 is CAWSVGGNGYTF. CDR3 in DNA: TGTGCCTGGAGTGTAGGAGGGAACGGCTACACCTTC. Based on the CDR3 plus reference TRBV30 and TRBJ1-2, the full variable domain is SQTIHQWPATLVQPVGSPLSLECTVEGTSNPNLYWYRQAAGRGLQLLFYSVGIGQISSEVPQNLSASRPQDRQFILSSKKLLLSDSGFYLCAWSVGGNGYTFGSGTRLTVV.

The J gene is TRBJ2-1, the V gene TRBV19; 10 nucleotides line up with TRBD2. The V gene's germline CDR1 is LNHDA and CDR2 SQIVND (reference sequence). Trimming cost V 6 bases and J 8 bases; bases outside gene matches: 10. The CDR3 is 15 amino acids. CDR3 sequence: CASRTTSGASYEQFF. CDR3 DNA: TGTGCCAGTAGAACAACTAGCGGGGCGAGCTATGAGCAGTTCTTC.

As regards this clone: The germline gene is not matched at one end of the junction; a read error may be the cause. The chain combines TRBV13 with TRBJ2-5; TRBD2 is a possible D gene (6 bases). This CDR3 is 14 amino acids long. CDR1 and CDR2 (germline): PRHDT, FYEKMQ (reference sequence). CDR3 in amino acids: CASSRSGRDGEDNF. The CDR3 bases are TGTGCCAGCAGCCGATCTGGCCGAGACGGGGAGGATAACTTC.

The chain joins TRBV9 to TRBJ1-2; 9 nucleotides align to TRBD1. After removal of 3 bases from V and 8 bases from J, the junction contained 8 bases not matched to a gene. Looked up from germline, CDR1 is SGDLS and CDR2 is YYNGEE. The CDR3 has 14 residues. The DNA for the CDR3 is TGTGCCAGCAGCGCCCAACAGGGGGCAGGGGGCTACACCTTC. It specifies CASSAQQGAGGYTF.

The V and J genes are TRBV4-2 and TRBJ2-3, with TRBD2 matching over 12 bases. The CDR3 is 17 residues long. Germline assignment: CDR1 LGHNA and CDR2 YNFKEQ. Trimming at V came to 0 bases and at J to 6 bases, leaving 7 bases not matched to a gene. The CDR3: CASSQDWASGGVDTQYF. The CDR3, as DNA: TGTGCCAGCAGCCAAGATTGGGCTAGCGGGGGGGTCGATACGCAGTATTTT.

The genes are TRBV18 and TRBJ2-7; 10 bases map to TRBD1. This CDR3 region has 14 residues. J was trimmed by 3 bases and V by 3 bases; bases with no gene match: 2. CDR1 is KGHSH and CDR2 is LQKENI in the germline V gene. The CDR3 sequence: CASSPGTGVYEQYF. The CDR3 DNA sequence: TGTGCCAGCTCACCTGGGACAGGGGTCTACGAGCAGTACTTC.

The J gene is TRBJ2-5, the V gene TRBV9; 8 bases line up with TRBD1. The CDR3 length is 15 residues. V gave up 4 bases and J gave up 1 base; unmatched junction bases: 6. CDR1 is SGDLS and CDR2 is YYNGEE in the germline V gene. CDR3 sequence (DNA): TGTGCCAGCAGCCCAAGGACAGGGACCCAAGAGACCCAGTACTTC. Translated: CASSPRTGTQETQYF. The full variable domain, with the rest looked up from reference TRBV9 and TRBJ2-5, is DSGVTQTPKHLITATGQRVTLRCSPRSGDLSVYWYQQSLDQGLQFLIQYYNGEERAKGNILERFSAQQFPDLHSELNLSSLELGDSALYFCASSPRTGTQETQYFGPGTRLLVL.

This clone was observed a handful of times. This chain connects TRBV19 to TRBJ1-1; TRBD1 aligns across 10 bases. V shed 4 bases, J shed 5 bases, and the junction held 10 bases outside the gene matches. The CDR3 has 16 amino acids. Germline V lookup: CDR1 LNHDA, CDR2 SQIVND (reference sequence). This chain's CDR3 is CASSNLPGQGTTEAFF. CDR3 DNA: TGTGCCAGTAGTAATTTACCGGGACAGGGGACGACTGAAGCTTTCTTT.

The table lists this clone with a count of one. The chain is built from TRBV4-3 and TRBJ1-1, with D possibly being TRBD1 (5 bases). Trimming removed 1 base from V and 1 base from J, with 16 bases in between. The length of the CDR3 is 17 residues. The germline CDR1 and CDR2 sequences are LGHNA and YSLEER. In nucleotides, the CDR3 is TGCGCCAGCAGCCAAGGAGGCAGTGGGGGGAGGAACACTGAAGCTTTCTTT. It is translated as CASSQGGSGGRNTEAFF.

This rearrangement joins TRBV5-6 to TRBJ1-2; TRBD1 matches 11 bases. V lost 4 bases to trimming and J lost 0 bases; unmatched junction nucleotides: 8. Germline loops: CDR1 SGHDT, CDR2 YYEEEE. The CDR3 spans 17 residues. The CDR3 DNA reads TGTGCCAGCAGCCCCCGGACAGGGGGCGCAACTAACTATGGCTACACCTTC. Its translation: CASSPRTGGATNYGYTF.

The chain has TRBV6-6 and TRBJ1-4, with 9 bases fitting TRBD1. Germline-derived CDR1 and CDR2 are MNHNY and SVGAGI (reference sequence). The CDR3 is 14 amino acids. Trimming cost V 4 bases and J 6 bases; bases outside gene matches: 3. The CDR3 region has the DNA TGTGCCAGCAGTTTAAGGACAGGGGATGAAAAACTGTTTTTT. Its translation is CASSLRTGDEKLFF.